Below are 21 T cell receptor beta chains sequenced from a single sample in a study of CD8 T cells in Susac syndrome. An input of 0.5 to 1 ug of RNA was subjected to reverse transcription using random hexamers. TCRdb fed the immunoSEQ multiplex PCR reads into MiXCR, producing one record per CDR3 protein. The data contain around 170,000 distinct CDR3 sequences, just under 95% of them seen just once; the ten biggest clones take up approximately 0.15%. The sequencing sample was made of CD8+ T cells from PBMCs. These receptors were obtained from a human donor with Susac syndrome.

The V call is TRBV6-5, the J call TRBJ2-4, with TRBD2 identical over 11 bases. The CDR3 consists of 17 residues. J lost 4 bases, V lost 0 bases, and 5 bases had no gene match. Germline V lookup: CDR1 MNHEY, CDR2 SVGAGI. The CDR3, as DNA: TGTGCCAGCAGTTACTCTATAGCGGGAGGGGAAAAAAACATTCAGTACTTC. It yields the protein CASSYSIAGGEKNIQYF.

The rearrangement links TRBV19 to TRBJ1-2, with 8 bases lining up with TRBD1. The V gene's germline CDR1 is LNHDA and CDR2 SQIVND (reference sequence). The trim removed 6 bases at V and 8 bases at J, leaving 8 bases unmatched. This CDR3 region has 13 residues. The CDR3 DNA is TGTGCCAGTAGCCAGACAGGGGACGTGGGCTACACCTTC. Its protein is CASSQTGDVGYTF.

The chain has TRBV29-1 and TRBJ2-1; 7 bases are a match to TRBD2. Germline V gene data show CDR1 as SQVTM and CDR2 as ANQGSEA. Germline trimming cut 2 bases from V and 7 bases from J; bases unmatched to any gene: 2. The CDR3 length is 12 residues. In DNA, the CDR3 is TGCAGCGTTGAATTGGGGGGGAATGAGCAGTTCTTC. Protein: CSVELGGNEQFF.

The gene calls are TRBV10-3 and TRBJ2-3, with 9 bases that match TRBD1. This CDR3 has 14 residues. Germline loops: CDR1 ENHRY, CDR2 SYGVKD. The V and J ends lost 6 bases and 3 bases, in that order; junction bases with no gene match: 4. In nucleotides, the CDR3 is TGTGCCATCAGCCTAGGACAGGGGACAGATACGCAGTATTTT. Encoded protein: CAISLGQGTDTQYF.

The genes are TRBV20-1 and TRBJ2-1; possibly TRBD1 or TRBD2 for D (5 bases each). The CDR3 is made up of 15 amino acids. Trimming pared 5 bases from V and 5 bases from J, leaving 19 bases between. Germline V CDR1 and CDR2: DFQATT, SNEGSKA (reference sequence). DNA of the CDR3: TGCAGTGCTCCCGAAGGGACGGGATTTAACAATGAGCAGTTCTTC. It encodes CSAPEGTGFNNEQFF.

The chain joins TRBV2 to TRBJ1-4; no clear D gene. Germline V gives CDR1 SNHLY, CDR2 FYNNEI. The CDR3 has 14 amino acids. V was shortened by 7 bases and J by 4 bases, with 13 bases between the two germline ends. The CDR3 here is CASTVGRLNEKLFF. CDR3 nucleotide sequence: TGTGCCAGCACTGTCGGCAGACTTAATGAAAAACTGTTTTTT.

The V gene is TRBV20-1, the J gene TRBJ1-5; perhaps TRBD1 as D (6 bases). The CDR3 contains 15 residues. With 7 bases removed from V and 1 base from J, the gap between germline ends came to 17 bases. CDR1 DFQATT and CDR2 SNEGSKA come from the germline V gene (reference sequence). This chain's CDR3 is CSVTREGGSNQPQHF. As DNA, the CDR3 is TGCAGTGTCACGAGGGAGGGGGGGAGCAATCAGCCCCAGCATTTT.

This chain joins TRBV23-1 and TRBJ2-7, with D hard to call. TRBV23-1 is placed among ORFs of uncertain function. V shed 10 bases and J shed 2 bases, with 12 bases lying between them. The CDR3 is 12 residues long. CDR3 region: CATSGRAYEQYF. As DNA, the CDR3 is TGCGCCACCTCGGGCAGAGCCTACGAGCAGTACTTC.

The genes are TRBV3-1 and TRBJ1-1; D not resolved. The V gene lost 1 base and the J gene lost 1 base, with 7 bases spanning the gap. The germline V gene encodes CDR1 LGHDT and CDR2 YNNKEL (reference sequence). The CDR3 sequence is 14 residues long. The CDR3: CASSQAEGNTEAFF. CDR3 nucleotide sequence: TGTGCCAGCAGCCAAGCCGAAGGGAACACTGAAGCTTTCTTT. Looking up the rest from reference TRBV3-1 and TRBJ1-1 gives the full variable domain: DTAVSQTPKYLVTQMGNDKSIKCEQNLGHDTMYWYKQDSKKFLKIMFSYNNKELIINETVPNRFSPKSPDKAHLNLHINSLELGDSAVYFCASSQAEGNTEAFFGQGTRLTVV.

V and J are TRBV29-1 and TRBJ1-1; D gene ambiguous. In germline, CDR1 is SQVTM, CDR2 ANQGSEA. There are 10 residues in the CDR3. In DNA form, the CDR3 reads TGCAGTACAGTGAACACTGAAGCTTTCTTT. It yields the protein CSTVNTEAFF.

J is TRBJ1-6 and V is TRBV2, with 9 bases matching TRBD1. V dropped 6 bases and J dropped 11; count of bases not matched to a gene: 8. The CDR3 consists of 14 residues. Germline values: CDR1 SNHLY, CDR2 FYNNEI. The CDR3 reads CASRPGQGTAPLHF. CDR3 in DNA: TGTGCCAGCAGACCGGGACAGGGTACGGCACCCCTCCACTTT.

This chain connects TRBV5-6 to TRBJ2-7; the D gene could be TRBD1 or TRBD2 (5 bases each). CDR3 length equals 14 residues. V gave up 0 bases and J gave up 3 bases, with 10 bases separating them. Germline-derived CDR1 and CDR2 are SGHDT and YYEEEE. The CDR3 reads CASSLGWGNYEQYF. In DNA form, the CDR3 reads TGTGCCAGCAGCTTGGGTTGGGGGAACTACGAGCAGTACTTC. The full variable domain, rest sourced from reference TRBV5-6 and TRBJ2-7, is DAGVTQSPTHLIKTRGQQVTLRCSPKSGHDTVSWYQQALGQGPQFIFQYYEEEERQRGNFPDRFSGHQFPNYSSELNVNALLLGDSALYLCASSLGWGNYEQYFGPGTRLTVT.

The gene calls are TRBV5-6 and TRBJ2-7; D is perhaps TRBD2 (6 bases). The V gene lost 4 bases and the J gene lost 5 bases, with 19 bases spanning the gap. Per the germline V gene, CDR1 is SGHDT and CDR2 is YYEEEE. This CDR3 comprises 15 residues. CDR3 sequence (DNA): TGTGCCAGCAGCCCCGTTTACGGGAGTTGGGACGAGCAGTACTTC. Translated: CASSPVYGSWDEQYF.

The chain is built from TRBV7-2 and TRBJ2-7; 7 nucleotides agree with TRBD2. CDR3 length: 14 residues. Germline V lookup: CDR1 SGHTA, CDR2 FQGNSA. The trim removed 4 bases at V and 2 bases at J, leaving 5 bases unmatched. CDR3: CASSYGGSTYEQYF. DNA for the CDR3: TGTGCCAGCAGCTACGGCGGGAGTACCTACGAGCAGTACTTC. The variable domain in full, with the rest retrieved from reference TRBV7-2 and TRBJ2-7, is GAGVSQSPSNKVTEKGKDVELRCDPISGHTALYWYRQSLGQGLEFLIYFQGNSAPDKSGLPSDRFSAERTGGSVSTLTIQRTQQEDSAVYLCASSYGGSTYEQYFGPGTRLTVT.

This chain connects TRBV11-1 to TRBJ2-3; D perhaps matches TRBD2 (5 bases). V lost 3 bases and J lost 2, with 15 bases in between. The germline CDR1 and CDR2 sequences are SGHAT and FQDESV (reference sequence). This CDR3 contains 16 residues. CDR3 DNA sequence: TGTGCCAGCAGCTTGGTTTTCGGGGTTCACACAGATACGCAGTATTTT. Protein sequence: CASSLVFGVHTDTQYF.

This rearrangement joins TRBV7-9 to TRBJ1-2; D uncertain. The CDR3 consists of 11 residues. The V gene lost 5 bases and the J gene lost 8 bases, with 9 bases spanning the gap. Germline lookup yields CDR1 SEHNR and CDR2 FQNEAQ (reference sequence). CDR3 coding DNA: TGTGCCAGCAGCCTGCAGACCGGCTACACCTTC. This codes for CASSLQTGYTF.

The V call is TRBV24-1, the J call TRBJ2-1; weak D call: TRBD1 (5 bases). Trimming cost V 4 bases and J 5 bases, with 14 bases left between them. The CDR3 consists of 15 residues. CDR1 KGHDR and CDR2 SFDVKD come from the germline V gene. DNA for the CDR3: TGTGCCACCAGTGACACTTGGACATCCCACAATGAGCAGTTCTTC. Amino acids: CATSDTWTSHNEQFF.

The rearrangement joins TRBV9 to TRBJ2-7, with TRBD2 matching 8 bases. This CDR3 has 16 amino acids. With V trimmed by 1 base and J by 1 base, 7 bases remained unmatched. Germline V gene data show CDR1 as SGDLS and CDR2 as YYNGEE. In nucleotides, the CDR3 is TGTGCCAGCAGCGTATCCGGGGGGGCCGGGTCCTACGAGCAGTACTTC. It codes for CASSVSGGAGSYEQYF.

This chain joins TRBV2 and TRBJ2-7, with TRBD2 matching 7 bases. The junction had 11 bases not matched to a gene; V was cut back by 11 bases and J by 1 base. Germline CDR1 and CDR2: SNHLY and FYNNEI. The CDR3 contains 14 residues. The CDR3 loop is CAGQSERDSYEQYF. The CDR3 DNA reads as TGTGCCGGCCAGTCAGAGCGGGATTCCTACGAGCAGTACTTC.

V usage is TRBV2 and J usage is TRBJ2-5; TRBD1 matches 8 bases. The CDR3 spans 14 residues. V shed 7 bases and J 1 base; nucleotides not matched to a gene: 5. CDR1 SNHLY and CDR2 FYNNEI come from the germline V gene. The CDR3 region has the DNA TGTGCCAGCATTGGGACAGGACCCCAAGAGACCCAGTACTTC. This translates into CASIGTGPQETQYF.

The CDR3 reads CASSLVGEYYEQYF. Written as DNA, the CDR3 is TGTGCCAGCAGCTTAGTCGGGGAATACTACGAGCAGTACTTC. This chain links TRBV7-9 with TRBJ2-7; D perhaps matches TRBD2 (5 bases). The CDR3 consists of 14 residues. Germline V gives CDR1 SEHNR, CDR2 FQNEAQ (reference sequence). Trimming left V 1 base short and J 3 bases short, with 10 bases between.